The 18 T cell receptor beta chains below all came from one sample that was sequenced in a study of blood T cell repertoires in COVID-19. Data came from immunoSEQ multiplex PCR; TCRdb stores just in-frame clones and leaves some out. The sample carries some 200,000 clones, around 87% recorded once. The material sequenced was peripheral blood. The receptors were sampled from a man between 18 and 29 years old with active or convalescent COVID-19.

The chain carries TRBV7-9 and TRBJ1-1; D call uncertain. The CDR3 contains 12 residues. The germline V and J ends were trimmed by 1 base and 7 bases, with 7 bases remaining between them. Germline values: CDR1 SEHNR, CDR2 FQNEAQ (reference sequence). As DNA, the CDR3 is TGTGCCAGCAGCTTAGTCCGTATTGAAGCTTTCTTT. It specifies CASSLVRIEAFF.

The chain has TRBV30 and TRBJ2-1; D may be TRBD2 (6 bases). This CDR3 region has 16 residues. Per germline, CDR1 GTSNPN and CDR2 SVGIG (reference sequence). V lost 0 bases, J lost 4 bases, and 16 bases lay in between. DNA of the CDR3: TGTGCCTGGAGTGTACGGAGCGGGTTCGGGTACAATGAGCAGTTCTTC. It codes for CAWSVRSGFGYNEQFF.

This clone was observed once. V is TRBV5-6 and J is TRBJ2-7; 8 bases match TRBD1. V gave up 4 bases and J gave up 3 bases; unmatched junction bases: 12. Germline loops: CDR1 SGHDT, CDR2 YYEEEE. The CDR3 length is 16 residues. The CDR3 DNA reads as TGTGCCAGCAGCCCGCCCGACAGGGGTGCGGTCTACGAGCAGTACTTC. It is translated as CASSPPDRGAVYEQYF.

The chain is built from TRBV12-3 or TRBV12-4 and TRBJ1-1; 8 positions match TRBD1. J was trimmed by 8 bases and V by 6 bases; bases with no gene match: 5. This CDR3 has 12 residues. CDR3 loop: CASSPGGGEAFF. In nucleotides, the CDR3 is TGTGCCAGCAGCCCAGGGGGCGGGGAAGCTTTCTTT.

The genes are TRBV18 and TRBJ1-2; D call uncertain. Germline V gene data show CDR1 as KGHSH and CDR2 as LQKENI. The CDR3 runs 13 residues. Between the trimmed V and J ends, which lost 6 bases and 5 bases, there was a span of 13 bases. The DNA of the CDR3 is TGTGCCAGCTCGGCAGAACTACGATATGGCTACACCTTC. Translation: CASSAELRYGYTF.

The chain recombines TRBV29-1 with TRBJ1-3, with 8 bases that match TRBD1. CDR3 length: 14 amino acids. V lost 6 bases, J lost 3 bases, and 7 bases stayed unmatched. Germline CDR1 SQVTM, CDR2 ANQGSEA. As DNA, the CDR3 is TGCAGCGTACGGACAGGGACGGATGGAAACACCATATATTTT. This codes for CSVRTGTDGNTIYF. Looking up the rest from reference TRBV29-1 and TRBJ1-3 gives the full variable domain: SAVISQKPSRDICQRGTSLTIQCQVDSQVTMMFWYRQQPGQSLTLIATANQGSEATYESGFVIDKFPISRPNLTFSTLTVSNMSPEDSSIYLCSVRTGTDGNTIYFGEGSWLTVV.

DNA for the CDR3: TGCGCCAGCAGCGCCCGGACAGGGGTAGATAACTATGGCTACACCTTC. Protein product: CASSARTGVDNYGYTF. The chain joins TRBV5-1 to TRBJ1-2; 9 bases line up with TRBD1. The junction had 8 bases not matched to a gene; V was cut back by 4 bases and J by 1 base. CDR3 length equals 16 residues. CDR1 is SGHRS, CDR2 YFSETQ, per germline.

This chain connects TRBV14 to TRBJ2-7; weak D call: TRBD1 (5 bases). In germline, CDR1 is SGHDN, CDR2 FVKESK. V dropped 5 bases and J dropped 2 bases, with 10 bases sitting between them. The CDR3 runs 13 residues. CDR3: CASSLRGAYEQYF. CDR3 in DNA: TGTGCCAGCAGCTTAAGGGGTGCCTACGAGCAGTACTTC.

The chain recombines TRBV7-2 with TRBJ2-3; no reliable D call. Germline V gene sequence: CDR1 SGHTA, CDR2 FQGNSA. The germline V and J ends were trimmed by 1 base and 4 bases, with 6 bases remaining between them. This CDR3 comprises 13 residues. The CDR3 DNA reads TGTGCCAGCAGCTTAGGGCCCTCAGATACGCAGTATTTT. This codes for CASSLGPSDTQYF.

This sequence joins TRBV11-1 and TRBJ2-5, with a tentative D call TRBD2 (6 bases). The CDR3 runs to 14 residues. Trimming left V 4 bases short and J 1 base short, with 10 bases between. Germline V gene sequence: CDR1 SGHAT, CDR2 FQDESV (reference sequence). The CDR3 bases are TGTGCCAGCAGCTCCCCAGCGGGCCAAGAGACCCAGTACTTC. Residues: CASSSPAGQETQYF.

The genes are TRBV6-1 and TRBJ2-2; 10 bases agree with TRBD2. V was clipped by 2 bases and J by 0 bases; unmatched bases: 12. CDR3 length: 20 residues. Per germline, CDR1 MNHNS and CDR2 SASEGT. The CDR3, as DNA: TGTGCCAGCAGTGAATTTCTTCGCCTAGCGGGGGCCGCGAACACCGGGGAGCTGTTTTTT. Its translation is CASSEFLRLAGAANTGELFF.

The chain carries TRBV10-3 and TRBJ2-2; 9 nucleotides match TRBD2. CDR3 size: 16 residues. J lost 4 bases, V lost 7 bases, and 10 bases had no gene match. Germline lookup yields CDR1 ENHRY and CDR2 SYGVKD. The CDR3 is CAITPRLAESTGELFF. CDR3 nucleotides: TGTGCCATCACCCCGCGACTAGCGGAGTCCACCGGGGAGCTGTTTTTT.

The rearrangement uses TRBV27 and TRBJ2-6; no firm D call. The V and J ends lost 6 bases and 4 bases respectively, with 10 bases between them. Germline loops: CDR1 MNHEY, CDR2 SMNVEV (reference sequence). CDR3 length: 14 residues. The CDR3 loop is CASSTFSGANVLTF. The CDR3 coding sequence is TGTGCCAGCAGCACATTTTCCGGGGCCAACGTCCTGACTTTC.

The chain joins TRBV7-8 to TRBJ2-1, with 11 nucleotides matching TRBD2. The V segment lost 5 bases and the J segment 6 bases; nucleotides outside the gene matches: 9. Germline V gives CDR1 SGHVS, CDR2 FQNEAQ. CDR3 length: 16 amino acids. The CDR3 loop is CASSQGNSGGGNEQFF. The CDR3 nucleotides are TGTGCCAGCAGCCAGGGGAATAGCGGGGGGGGCAATGAGCAGTTCTTC.

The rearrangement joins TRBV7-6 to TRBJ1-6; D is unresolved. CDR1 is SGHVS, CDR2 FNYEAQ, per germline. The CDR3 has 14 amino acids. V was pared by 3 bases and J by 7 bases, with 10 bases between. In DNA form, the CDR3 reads TGTGCCAGCAGCTTGAGGGCCAGAAATTCACCCCTCCACTTT. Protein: CASSLRARNSPLHF.

DNA of the CDR3: TGTGCCAGCAGCCCTTGGACTAGCGGGAGTATAGAGACCCAGTACTTC. The encoded protein is CASSPWTSGSIETQYF. The V call is TRBV3-1 (or the pseudogene TRBV3-2), the J call TRBJ2-5; 13 bases line up with TRBD2. Looked up from germline, CDR1 is LGHDT and CDR2 is YNNKEL (reference sequence). Germline trimming cut 4 bases from V and 4 bases from J; bases unmatched to any gene: 6. CDR3 length: 16 amino acids.

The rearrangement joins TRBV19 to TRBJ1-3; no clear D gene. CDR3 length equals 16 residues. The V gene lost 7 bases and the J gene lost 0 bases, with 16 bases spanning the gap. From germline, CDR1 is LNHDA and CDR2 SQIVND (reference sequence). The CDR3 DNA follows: TGTGCCAGTACGAGAAGCCAGGAGGACTCTGGAAACACCATATATTTT. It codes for CASTRSQEDSGNTIYF.

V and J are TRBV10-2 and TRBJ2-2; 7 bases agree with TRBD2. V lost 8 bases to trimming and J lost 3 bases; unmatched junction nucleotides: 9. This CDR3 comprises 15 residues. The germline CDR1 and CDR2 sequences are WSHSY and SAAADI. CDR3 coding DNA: TGCGCCAGCCGGGACTTGGGGGGGGACACCGGGGAGCTGTTTTTT. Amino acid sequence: CASRDLGGDTGELFF.